The entry below gives a single T cell receptor (beta chain) sequence along with its context. Its cognate antigen is unknown. The sample comes from a study of radiotherapy plus CTLA-4 blockade in lung cancer. Study-level background: In around 17% of patients, objective responses were seen; 30% to 35% had disease control.

TCRdb's table, derived via immunoSEQ multiplex PCR, lists solely in-frame clones and lacks some. The sample has roughly 120,000 clones, nearly 80% seen once; the top ten hold roughly 5.2%. Study findings and constraints: Response was reportedly best predicted by early blood T cell clone dynamics, with interferon-beta.

The specimen comprised peripheral blood, sampled from a patient treated with radiotherapy plus ipilimumab. The TCR comes from a human donor with non-small cell lung cancer who had a partial response to radiotherapy plus ipilimumab.

CDR3 residues: CASNTGGNQPQHF. CDR3 sequence (DNA): TGTGCCAGCAACACAGGGGGCAATCAGCCCCAGCATTTT. The chain is built from TRBV6-5 and TRBJ1-5, with TRBD1 identical over 7 bases. The CDR3 runs 13 residues. With 7 bases clipped from V and 2 bases from J, the junction kept 2 bases outside the gene matches. The germline V gene has CDR1 MNHEY and CDR2 SVGAGI.